This passage covers 25 T cell receptor beta chains from one sample sequenced in a study of Ad26.COV2.S vaccination and SARS-CoV-2 variants. The data were produced by immunoSEQ multiplex PCR, yet TCRdb's version contains in-frame clones alone and is incomplete. Of about 250,000 clones in the sample, around 85% are singletons; the top ten hold 2.9%. The treatment here: 15 to 20 received Ad26.COV2.S at low or high dose, single or two shots; about five received placebo; per-sample allocation not given. Following the first vaccine or placebo injection, samples were taken on day 63. The sequencing used peripheral blood, collected in a trial of Ad26.COV2.S vaccine versus placebo. Receptor source: a person between 18 and 65 years old who received the Ad26.COV2.S COVID-19 vaccine or a placebo.

The V and J genes are TRBV5-4 and TRBJ2-5, with D possibly TRBD2 on 5 matching bases. V was cut by 3 bases and J by 5 bases, with 11 bases left in between. Germline V CDR1 and CDR2: SGHNT, YYREEE (reference sequence). The CDR3 spans 13 residues. CDR3 coding DNA: TGTGCCAGCAGCTATACTAGTGGTGAGACCCAGTACTTC. Its translation: CASSYTSGETQYF.

The chain employs TRBV19 and TRBJ2-7, with a tentative D call TRBD1 (5 bases). V was trimmed by 6 bases and J by 2 bases, leaving 14 bases between them. The CDR3 is made up of 14 amino acids. Per germline, CDR1 LNHDA and CDR2 SQIVND (reference sequence). This CDR3 reads CASSDRSLTYEQYF. The CDR3 DNA reads TGTGCCAGTAGCGACAGATCCCTTACCTACGAGCAGTACTTC.

CDR3: CASSVATQGGELFF. DNA of the CDR3: TGTGCCAGCAGCGTAGCTACACAGGGCGGGGAGCTGTTTTTT. The V call is TRBV9, the J call TRBJ2-2, with D possibly being TRBD1 (6 bases). Trimming cost V 0 bases and J 7 bases, with 10 bases left between them. Looked up from germline, CDR1 is SGDLS and CDR2 is YYNGEE. This CDR3 region has 14 residues.

The V call is TRBV19, the J call TRBJ1-1; 7 nucleotides line up with TRBD1. The CDR3 contains 14 residues. CDR1 and CDR2 from the germline V gene are LNHDA and SQIVND (reference sequence). V shed 10 bases, J shed 0 bases, and the junction held 8 bases outside the gene matches. CDR3 coding DNA: TGTGCCACAAACAGGGGATCTTTGAACACTGAAGCTTTCTTT. It codes for CATNRGSLNTEAFF.

The chain has TRBV7-2 and TRBJ2-1; D tentatively fits TRBD1 or TRBD2 (5 bases each). V shed 0 bases and J shed 9 bases, with 12 bases lying between them. Germline CDR1 is SGHTA and CDR2 is FQGNSA. The CDR3 runs to 14 residues. CDR3 amino acids: CASSLAYGGTEQFF. CDR3 DNA sequence: TGTGCCAGCAGCTTAGCGTACGGTGGGACTGAGCAGTTCTTC.

V and J are TRBV24-1 and TRBJ1-2; TRBD1 matches 9 bases. The CDR3 consists of 15 residues. From germline, CDR1 is KGHDR and CDR2 SFDVKD. The V segment lost 7 bases and the J segment 8 bases; nucleotides outside the gene matches: 13. The CDR3 loop is CATSDAGTGRGGYTF. DNA of the CDR3: TGTGCCACCAGCGACGCCGGGACAGGGCGAGGAGGCTACACCTTC.

The J gene is TRBJ1-2, the V gene TRBV19; D call uncertain. The CDR3 totals 12 residues. The V end was cut by 4 bases, the J end by 4 bases, with 7 bases between. Germline assignment: CDR1 LNHDA and CDR2 SQIVND (reference sequence). The CDR3 loop is CASSKDGYGYTF. Written as DNA, the CDR3 is TGTGCCAGTAGTAAGGACGGCTATGGCTACACCTTC.

The rearrangement links TRBV3-1 (or the pseudogene TRBV3-2) to TRBJ2-3, with TRBD2 as a possible D gene (5 bases). Germline lookup yields CDR1 LGHDT and CDR2 YNNKEL (reference sequence). The CDR3 contains 15 residues. V lost 5 bases and J lost 1, with 13 bases in between. The CDR3 protein is CASSARGGRTDTQYF. The DNA for the CDR3 is TGTGCCAGCAGCGCTCGGGGTGGCCGCACAGATACGCAGTATTTT.

Here the CDR3 DNA reads TGTGCCAGTAGTATAGATGTTGGGGTGGCGGACACCGGGGAGCTGTTTTTT. Encoded protein: CASSIDVGVADTGELFF. The J gene is TRBJ2-2, the V gene TRBV19; D is unclear. Trimming took 0 bases from V and 3 from J, leaving 14 bases between them. CDR1 and CDR2 (germline): LNHDA, SQIVND (reference sequence). This CDR3 is built from 17 residues.

This chain links TRBV5-6 with TRBJ1-3; TRBD1 matches at 11 bases. The CDR3 loop spans 16 amino acids. With V trimmed by 0 bases and J by 2 bases, 1 base remained unmatched. In germline, CDR1 is SGHDT, CDR2 YYEEEE. The CDR3 DNA reads as TGTGCCAGCAGCTTGGTGGGACAGGGGGCTGGAAACACCATATATTTT. This encodes CASSLVGQGAGNTIYF.

This clone was counted between two and nine times. V and J are TRBV6-4 and TRBJ2-1; 11 bases fit TRBD2. The CDR3 length is 15 residues. J was trimmed by 12 bases and V by 2 bases; bases with no gene match: 9. The germline CDR1 and CDR2 sequences are MRHNA and SNTAGT. The CDR3 nucleotides are TGTGCCAGCAGTGACGACGGTAGCGGGGGGGCGTCGCAGTTCTTC. The encoded protein is CASSDDGSGGASQFF.

This chain joins TRBV11-3 and TRBJ2-5, with D unclear. The CDR3 is 14 residues long. Germline lookup yields CDR1 SGHNT and CDR2 YENEEA. The V end was cut by 1 base, the J end by 3 bases, with 9 bases between. As DNA, the CDR3 is TGTGCCAGCAGCTTAGGTCCAGAGGAAGAGACCCAGTACTTC. It translates to CASSLGPEEETQYF. Variable domain in full (rest from reference TRBV11-3 and TRBJ2-5): EAGVVQSPRYKIIEKKQPVAFWCNPISGHNTLYWYLQNLGQGPELLIRYENEEAVDDSQLPKDRFSAERLKGVDSTLKIQPAELGDSAVYLCASSLGPEEETQYFGPGTRLLVL.

J is TRBJ2-3 and V is TRBV15, with D possibly being TRBD1 (5 bases). The germline V gene encodes CDR1 LNHNV and CDR2 YYDKDF (reference sequence). The CDR3 has 13 amino acids. Trimming took 5 bases from V and 4 from J, leaving 10 bases between them. The CDR3 DNA reads TGTGCCACCAGCGGCCCAGGGTCAGATACGCAGTATTTT. Protein sequence: CATSGPGSDTQYF.

The gene calls are TRBV6-1 and TRBJ2-7, with D unclear. Trimming removed 3 bases from V and 3 bases from J, with 6 bases in between. From germline, CDR1 is MNHNS and CDR2 SASEGT. The CDR3 has 12 amino acids. CDR3 DNA sequence: TGTGCCAGCAGTGACACCATCTACGAGCAGTACGTC. This sequence encodes CASSDTIYEQYV.

The rearrangement uses TRBV30 and TRBJ2-5; 7 bases fit TRBD2. Germline trimming cut 6 bases from V and 5 bases from J; bases unmatched to any gene: 9. The length of the CDR3 is 13 residues. Germline values: CDR1 GTSNPN, CDR2 SVGIG (reference sequence). CDR3 loop: CACRREGWETQYF. DNA for the CDR3: TGTGCCTGCAGGAGGGAGGGATGGGAGACCCAGTACTTC.

CDR3 nucleotides: TGTGCCAGCAGTTTAGTGCTAGCGGAAACTAACGGGGAGCTGTTTTTT. It is translated as CASSLVLAETNGELFF. The chain couples TRBV27 to TRBJ2-2; TRBD2 matches 7 bases. After removal of 2 bases from V and 7 bases from J, the junction contained 10 bases not matched to a gene. The CDR3 totals 16 residues. Germline CDR1 MNHEY, CDR2 SMNVEV (reference sequence).

The chain couples TRBV6-5 to TRBJ1-5; D may be TRBD1 (5 bases). The length of the CDR3 is 15 residues. V lost 7 bases to trimming and J lost 3 bases, with 16 bases between them. Germline V gene data show CDR1 as MNHEY and CDR2 as SVGAGI. The CDR3, as DNA: TGTGCCAGCAAGGGCTACAGGACTGACAATCAGCCCCAGCATTTT. The encoded protein is CASKGYRTDNQPQHF.

V gene TRBV5-1 combines with J gene TRBJ1-2; 8 positions agree with TRBD1. Germline loops: CDR1 SGHRS, CDR2 YFSETQ. V was pared by 5 bases and J by 5 bases, with 14 bases of the junction left unmatched. The CDR3 has 16 amino acids. The CDR3 reads CASRTPYRGGRYGYTF. DNA of the CDR3: TGCGCCAGCAGGACCCCCTACAGGGGGGGTAGGTATGGCTACACCTTC.

J is TRBJ2-2 and V is TRBV5-1; 7 positions agree with TRBD1. CDR1 and CDR2 (germline): SGHRS, YFSETQ. The CDR3 contains 14 residues. Trimming cost V 5 bases and J 0 bases; bases outside gene matches: 1. CDR3 residues: CASRGQTNTGELFF. The CDR3 nucleotides read TGCGCCAGCAGGGGACAGACGAACACCGGGGAGCTGTTTTTT.

In its sample, this clone was seen a few times. The chain employs TRBV9 and TRBJ2-2, with 10 bases fitting TRBD2. The CDR3 covers 16 residues. The junction had 9 bases not matched to a gene; V was cut back by 4 bases and J by 6 bases. Germline V gene data show CDR1 as SGDLS and CDR2 as YYNGEE. This CDR3 is CASSPVVAGGSGELFF. CDR3 nucleotides: TGTGCCAGCAGCCCCGTGGTAGCGGGAGGTTCCGGGGAGCTGTTTTTT.

This clone has just one count. The chain has TRBV6-2 or TRBV6-3 and TRBJ2-2; TRBD2 aligns across 10 bases. The CDR3 covers 15 residues. The junction had 3 bases not matched to a gene; V was cut back by 2 bases and J by 6 bases. The germline CDR1 and CDR2 sequences are MNHEY and SVGEGT. The CDR3 spells CASSYRGTSAGELFF. The CDR3 DNA reads TGTGCCAGCAGTTACCGAGGGACTAGCGCCGGGGAGCTGTTTTTT.

As DNA, the CDR3 is TGCGCCAGCAGCCAAGGGACAGGGGTAGGGTACGAGCAGTACTTC. It yields the protein CASSQGTGVGYEQYF. This rearrangement joins TRBV4-3 to TRBJ2-7; 9 positions match TRBD1. From germline, CDR1 is LGHNA and CDR2 YSLEER. Germline trimming cut 1 base from V and 4 bases from J; bases unmatched to any gene: 5. This CDR3 spans 15 amino acids.

V and J are TRBV6-2 or TRBV6-3 and TRBJ1-5, with D tentatively TRBD1 (6 bases). CDR1 is MNHEY, CDR2 SVGEGT, per germline. This CDR3 is 17 amino acids long. Between the trimmed V and J ends, which lost 5 bases and 0 bases, there was a span of 17 bases. The CDR3 sequence is CASSTWDTKYSNQPQHF. The CDR3 DNA sequence: TGTGCCAGCAGTACCTGGGACACGAAGTATAGCAATCAGCCCCAGCATTTT.

This clone was seen once. V is TRBV11-1 and J is TRBJ1-1, with D possibly TRBD1 on 6 matching bases. Germline CDR1 is SGHAT and CDR2 is FQDESV (reference sequence). The CDR3 loop spans 15 amino acids. Trimming shortened V by 4 bases and J by 1 base, and 13 bases separated the two germline ends. In DNA, the CDR3 is TGTGCCAGCAGCTCGAGGACAGCGAGGAACACTGAAGCTTTCTTT. It translates to CASSSRTARNTEAFF.

V gene TRBV4-3 combines with J gene TRBJ2-5; 11 bases match TRBD1. V shed 1 base and J 5 bases; nucleotides not matched to a gene: 9. This CDR3 has 17 amino acids. Germline lookup yields CDR1 LGHNA and CDR2 YSLEER. This chain's CDR3 is CASSQGRTGGGGETQYF. The CDR3 nucleotides are TGCGCCAGCAGCCAAGGGCGGACAGGGGGCGGTGGGGAGACCCAGTACTTC.